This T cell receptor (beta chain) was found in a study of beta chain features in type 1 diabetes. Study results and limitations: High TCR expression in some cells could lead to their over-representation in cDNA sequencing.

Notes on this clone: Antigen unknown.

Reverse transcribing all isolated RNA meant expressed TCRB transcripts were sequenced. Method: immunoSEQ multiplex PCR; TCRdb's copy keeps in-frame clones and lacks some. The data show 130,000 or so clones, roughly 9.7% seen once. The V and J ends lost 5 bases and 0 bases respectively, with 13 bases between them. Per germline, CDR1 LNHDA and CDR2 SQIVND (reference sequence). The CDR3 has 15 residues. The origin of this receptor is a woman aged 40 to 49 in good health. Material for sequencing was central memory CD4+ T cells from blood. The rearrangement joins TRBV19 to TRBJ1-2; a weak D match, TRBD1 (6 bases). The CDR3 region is CASSFNRASNYGYTF. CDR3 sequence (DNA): TGTGCCAGTAGTTTCAACAGGGCCTCTAACTATGGCTACACCTTC.